The rows below give T cell receptor beta chains drawn from one sample of a study of blood T cell repertoires in COVID-19. TCRdb keeps only in-frame clones here, not all; method: immunoSEQ multiplex PCR. The repertoire includes 200,000 to 300,000 clones, 65% to 85% of them detected once, and roughly 5% sits in the top ten. The sample was peripheral blood. The receptors were gathered from a human donor in a cohort sampled during active COVID-19. The CDR3 runs from the conserved cysteine through the conserved F or W. The order of the fields is clone size, J gene, V gene, D gene, CDR3 DNA, CDR3 protein. A D gene is named only where the DNA matches it firmly. Size is omitted from some rows. Given values are once, few, many or a class for expanded clones.

clone_size: many
j_call: TRBJ2-3
v_call: TRBV5-4
d_call: TRBD2
cdr3_nt: TGTGCCAGCAGCCCCGGAGGTAGCGGGAGAACAGATACGCAGTATTTT
cdr3_aa: CASSPGGSGRTDTQYF

clone_size: NA
j_call: TRBJ2-5
v_call: TRBV27
d_call: NA
cdr3_nt: TGTGCCAGCGGTGGACGGGGGGCCGGACAAGAGACCCAGTACTTC
cdr3_aa: CASGGRGAGQETQYF

clone_size: NA
j_call: TRBJ1-6
v_call: TRBV7-8
d_call: NA
cdr3_nt: TGTGCCAGCAGCCCAACTTATTCAGGGGCGAGTGACAATTCACCCCTCCACTTT
cdr3_aa: CASSPTYSGASDNSPLHF

clone_size: once
j_call: TRBJ2-3
v_call: TRBV21-1
d_call: NA
cdr3_nt: TGTGCCAGCAGCAAAAAGTATCAAGGACTAGCCCCCCGGACAGATACGCAGTATTTT
cdr3_aa: CASSKKYQGLAPRTDTQYF

clone_size: few
j_call: TRBJ2-5
v_call: TRBV9
d_call: NA
cdr3_nt: TGTGCCAGCAGTAGGGGCCGATCGACGAAAGAGACCCAGTACTTC
cdr3_aa: CASSRGRSTKETQYF

clone_size: NA
j_call: TRBJ1-4
v_call: TRBV10-2
d_call: NA
cdr3_nt: TGCGCCAGCAGTGAGCGAACGGGTTCACGTGAAAAACTGTTTTTT
cdr3_aa: CASSERTGSREKLFF

clone_size: NA
j_call: TRBJ2-5
v_call: TRBV11-2
d_call: TRBD2
cdr3_nt: TGTGCCAGCAGCCTAGACGTCGGCGGGGGGGATAAAGAGACCCAGTACTTC
cdr3_aa: CASSLDVGGGDKETQYF

clone_size: few
j_call: TRBJ2-5
v_call: TRBV7-7
d_call: TRBD2
cdr3_nt: TGTGCTAGCAGCCCGCGTAGACTAGCGGGGGGAGAGACCCAGTACTTC
cdr3_aa: CASSPRRLAGGETQYF

clone_size: NA
j_call: TRBJ1-6
v_call: TRBV19
d_call: NA
cdr3_nt: TGTGCCAGTAGTATGACGACAGGTCCCAATTCACCCCTCCACTTT
cdr3_aa: CASSMTTGPNSPLHF

clone_size: NA
j_call: TRBJ1-5
v_call: TRBV7-8
d_call: TRBD1
cdr3_nt: TGTGCCAGCAGCTTGACAGGGATGTATCAGCCCCAGCATTTT
cdr3_aa: CASSLTGMYQPQHF

clone_size: NA
j_call: TRBJ1-1
v_call: TRBV12-3/TRBV12-4
d_call: NA
cdr3_nt: TGTGCCAGCAGTTACAGGGAAGGAACTGAAGCTTTCTTT
cdr3_aa: CASSYREGTEAFF

clone_size: NA
j_call: TRBJ2-7
v_call: TRBV29-1
d_call: TRBD2
cdr3_nt: TGCAGCGTTGAAGAGACTCGTGGGGAGGGGAGGTACGAGCAGTACTTC
cdr3_aa: CSVEETRGEGRYEQYF

clone_size: NA
j_call: TRBJ1-2
v_call: TRBV7-9
d_call: NA
cdr3_nt: TGTGCCAGCAGCCCCCAACGGGGACACAATATCTATGGCTACACCTTC
cdr3_aa: CASSPQRGHNIYGYTF

clone_size: NA
j_call: TRBJ1-1
v_call: TRBV6-1
d_call: TRBD1
cdr3_nt: TGTGCCAGCAGTGAAGTCACAGGGGTGAACACTGAAGCTTTCTTT
cdr3_aa: CASSEVTGVNTEAFF

clone_size: NA
j_call: TRBJ1-5
v_call: TRBV5-8
d_call: NA
cdr3_nt: TGTGCCAGCAGCCCATCGGGTTTTAAGCCCCAGCATTTT
cdr3_aa: CASSPSGFKPQHF

clone_size: NA
j_call: TRBJ1-2
v_call: TRBV6-5
d_call: TRBD1
cdr3_nt: TGTGCCAGCAGTACGACAGGGTTTGGCTACACCTTC
cdr3_aa: CASSTTGFGYTF

clone_size: NA
j_call: TRBJ2-3
v_call: TRBV24-1
d_call: NA
cdr3_nt: TGTGCCACCAGTGATTTTACCGGTAGCACAGATACGCAGTATTTT
cdr3_aa: CATSDFTGSTDTQYF

clone_size: NA
j_call: TRBJ1-1
v_call: TRBV19
d_call: NA
cdr3_nt: TGTGCCAGTACCTATACGATCGACAGGACTGAAGCTTTCTTT
cdr3_aa: CASTYTIDRTEAFF

clone_size: NA
j_call: TRBJ2-4
v_call: TRBV5-1
d_call: TRBD1
cdr3_nt: TGCGCCAGCAGCTTGGCCGGGACAGGGGCAGCAAGGGACATTCAGTACTTC
cdr3_aa: CASSLAGTGAARDIQYF

clone_size: NA
j_call: TRBJ2-5
v_call: TRBV11-2
d_call: NA
cdr3_nt: TGTGCCAGCAGCTTTATCGCGACAGGACCCCAAGAGACCCAGTACTTC
cdr3_aa: CASSFIATGPQETQYF

clone_size: NA
j_call: TRBJ2-7
v_call: TRBV5-1
d_call: TRBD2
cdr3_nt: TGCGCCAGCAGCTTTAGCGGGGGCCCCTACGAGCAGTACTTC
cdr3_aa: CASSFSGGPYEQYF

clone_size: NA
j_call: TRBJ2-3
v_call: TRBV11-3
d_call: NA
cdr3_nt: TGTGCCAGCAGCCCCCCCGGGCTCGGGGGAACAGATACGCAGTATTTT
cdr3_aa: CASSPPGLGGTDTQYF

clone_size: few
j_call: TRBJ1-2
v_call: TRBV5-4
d_call: TRBD1
cdr3_nt: TGTGCCAGCAGCTTGCCCGGACAGGGGGGCTATGGCTACACCTTC
cdr3_aa: CASSLPGQGGYGYTF

clone_size: few
j_call: TRBJ1-5
v_call: TRBV6-1
d_call: NA
cdr3_nt: TGTGCCAGCAGTGAAGCCACAGTTAGCAATCAGCCCCAGCATTTT
cdr3_aa: CASSEATVSNQPQHF

clone_size: once
j_call: TRBJ1-1
v_call: TRBV30
d_call: NA
cdr3_nt: TGTGCCTTGGGCAGGGAGGGCACTGAAGCTTTCTTT
cdr3_aa: CALGREGTEAFF

clone_size: NA
j_call: TRBJ2-2
v_call: TRBV7-9
d_call: NA
cdr3_nt: TGTGCCAGCAGCCGACAGGCCGAAGGCGGGGAGCTGTTTTTT
cdr3_aa: CASSRQAEGGELFF

clone_size: NA
j_call: TRBJ2-3
v_call: TRBV7-9
d_call: NA
cdr3_nt: TGTGCCAGCAGCTTAGACGGCCCGGGCCGGGGAACGGATACGCAGTATTTT
cdr3_aa: CASSLDGPGRGTDTQYF

clone_size: NA
j_call: TRBJ1-1
v_call: TRBV5-1
d_call: NA
cdr3_nt: TGCGCCAGCAGCGGAGCACGAGGAAGCACTGAAGCTTTCTTT
cdr3_aa: CASSGARGSTEAFF

clone_size: NA
j_call: TRBJ2-5
v_call: TRBV28
d_call: TRBD2
cdr3_nt: TGTGCCAGCAGTTTAGCGGGGGGATTGCAAGAGACCCAGTACTTC
cdr3_aa: CASSLAGGLQETQYF

clone_size: NA
j_call: TRBJ2-2
v_call: TRBV6-5
d_call: TRBD2
cdr3_nt: TGTGCCAGCACCGCGGGGGGCTCTATCGGGGAGCTGTTTTTT
cdr3_aa: CASTAGGSIGELFF

clone_size: NA
j_call: TRBJ2-1
v_call: TRBV11-1
d_call: NA
cdr3_nt: TGTGCCAGCAGCTTAAACTCGAATGAGCAGTTCTTC
cdr3_aa: CASSLNSNEQFF

clone_size: NA
j_call: TRBJ2-1
v_call: TRBV27
d_call: NA
cdr3_nt: TGTGCCAGCAGTTACGACAGGAGCTCCTACAATGAGCAGTTCTTC
cdr3_aa: CASSYDRSSYNEQFF

clone_size: NA
j_call: TRBJ1-1
v_call: TRBV24-1
d_call: NA
cdr3_nt: TGTGCCACCAGTGATTTACGGGAAGCTTTCTTT
cdr3_aa: CATSDLREAFF

clone_size: few
j_call: TRBJ1-1
v_call: TRBV5-5
d_call: NA
cdr3_nt: TGTGCCAGCAGCTCGCAGGGCGACACTGAAGCTTTCTTT
cdr3_aa: CASSSQGDTEAFF

clone_size: NA
j_call: TRBJ2-7
v_call: TRBV6-1
d_call: TRBD2
cdr3_nt: TGTGCCAGCAGTGAACCAGGCGGGAGGGGATCCTACGAGCAGTACTTC
cdr3_aa: CASSEPGGRGSYEQYF

clone_size: NA
j_call: TRBJ2-1
v_call: TRBV19
d_call: NA
cdr3_nt: TGTGCCAGTAGTCGGGGGATCTTGGGGTACAATGAGCAGTTCTTC
cdr3_aa: CASSRGILGYNEQFF

clone_size: NA
j_call: TRBJ2-5
v_call: TRBV19
d_call: NA
cdr3_nt: TGTGCCAGTAGTATGTGGAGCGGAGAGACCCAGTACTTC
cdr3_aa: CASSMWSGETQYF

clone_size: NA
j_call: TRBJ2-7
v_call: TRBV10-2
d_call: NA
cdr3_nt: TGCGCCAGCAGTGAGTCGGGCAGGCCCCTTTACGAGCAGTACTTC
cdr3_aa: CASSESGRPLYEQYF

clone_size: NA
j_call: TRBJ2-3
v_call: TRBV29-1
d_call: NA
cdr3_nt: TGCAGCGTGGAGGGTCGATCTCTAACCACAGATACGCAGTATTTT
cdr3_aa: CSVEGRSLTTDTQYF

clone_size: NA
j_call: TRBJ1-1
v_call: TRBV3-1/TRBV3-2
d_call: NA
cdr3_nt: TGTGCCAGCAGCCATGAAGACAGAACTGAAGCTTTCTTT
cdr3_aa: CASSHEDRTEAFF

clone_size: few
j_call: TRBJ1-3
v_call: TRBV29-1
d_call: TRBD1
cdr3_nt: TGCAGCGTTGCGGGACAGGGATCTGGAAACACCATATATTTT
cdr3_aa: CSVAGQGSGNTIYF

clone_size: once
j_call: TRBJ2-3
v_call: TRBV10-3
d_call: TRBD1
cdr3_nt: TGTGCCATCAGTGGAAACAGGGGGCCCAGCACAGATACGCAGTATTTT
cdr3_aa: CAISGNRGPSTDTQYF

clone_size: NA
j_call: TRBJ2-7
v_call: TRBV5-1
d_call: TRBD1
cdr3_nt: TGCGCCAGCAGCCCGGGACAGGGCCTTACCTACGAGCAGTACTTC
cdr3_aa: CASSPGQGLTYEQYF

clone_size: NA
j_call: TRBJ2-5
v_call: TRBV6-5
d_call: NA
cdr3_nt: TGTGCCAGCAGTTATAGCCTAGCCCAGACCCAGTACTTC
cdr3_aa: CASSYSLAQTQYF

clone_size: NA
j_call: TRBJ1-1
v_call: TRBV29-1
d_call: NA
cdr3_nt: TGCAGCGTTGAAAGTCAGGGTTTCGGTGAAGCTTTCTTT
cdr3_aa: CSVESQGFGEAFF

clone_size: NA
j_call: TRBJ2-4
v_call: TRBV24-1
d_call: TRBD1
cdr3_nt: TGTGCCACCGACCGGGACAGCGAAAGTCAGTACTTC
cdr3_aa: CATDRDSESQYF

clone_size: NA
j_call: TRBJ1-2
v_call: TRBV5-1
d_call: NA
cdr3_nt: TGCGCCAGCAGAGGAGTACCCAACTATGGTTACACCTTC
cdr3_aa: CASRGVPNYGYTF

clone_size: NA
j_call: TRBJ2-6
v_call: TRBV2
d_call: NA
cdr3_nt: TGTGCCAGCAGTGAAATTACAACTGGGGCCAACGTCCTGACTTTC
cdr3_aa: CASSEITTGANVLTF